Here is one TCR beta chain with its context. This sample was taken from a study of control samples from healthy donors and cancer patients. Clones were sequenced by immunoSEQ multiplex PCR, and TCRdb holds only the in-frame ones, with some missing. Found here are some 41,000 clones, about 89% of them singletons; the top ten hold 9.5% to 13%. Sequenced material: PBMCs. The clonotype comes from a woman in her sixties or seventies with lung cancer.

The CDR3 protein is CAWRVLGGLNYGYTF. DNA of the CDR3: TGTGCCTGGAGGGTACTGGGGGGGCTAAACTATGGCTACACCTTC. V gene TRBV30 combines with J gene TRBJ1-2; possibly TRBD1 for D (6 bases). V gave up 3 bases and J gave up 2 bases, with 16 bases separating them. The CDR3 has 15 amino acids. Germline lookup yields CDR1 GTSNPN and CDR2 SVGIG (reference sequence).